This T cell receptor beta chain is from a study of T cells in tuberculosis. Study-level information: In South Africa, adults with active tuberculosis were compared with IGRA-negative and latently infected IGRA-positive adolescents.

As for this clone: Its antigen remains unidentified.

Using immunoSEQ multiplex PCR, the repertoire was profiled, and TCRdb retains in-frame clones only, with some absent. Among just under 45,000 clones listed, approximately 94% were seen once. Trimming removed 3 bases from V and 4 bases from J; junction bases left unmatched: 9. This CDR3 contains 17 residues. Germline V gene lookup returns CDR1 SEHNR and CDR2 FQNEAQ (reference sequence). Points from the study as a whole: Active tuberculosis alpha repertoires lay closer to GMM-specific TCRs than controls'.

Source material: PBMCs. The V and J genes are TRBV7-9 and TRBJ2-3, with 11 bases aligning to TRBD2. This TCR was sampled from a donor aged 10-29 years with latent tuberculosis or without tuberculosis infection. Some clones in this sample may be carry-over from other donors' samples. The DNA for the CDR3 is TGTGCCAGCAGCTTGGGGACTAGCGGACGAGGCCCAGATACGCAGTATTTT. It codes for CASSLGTSGRGPDTQYF.